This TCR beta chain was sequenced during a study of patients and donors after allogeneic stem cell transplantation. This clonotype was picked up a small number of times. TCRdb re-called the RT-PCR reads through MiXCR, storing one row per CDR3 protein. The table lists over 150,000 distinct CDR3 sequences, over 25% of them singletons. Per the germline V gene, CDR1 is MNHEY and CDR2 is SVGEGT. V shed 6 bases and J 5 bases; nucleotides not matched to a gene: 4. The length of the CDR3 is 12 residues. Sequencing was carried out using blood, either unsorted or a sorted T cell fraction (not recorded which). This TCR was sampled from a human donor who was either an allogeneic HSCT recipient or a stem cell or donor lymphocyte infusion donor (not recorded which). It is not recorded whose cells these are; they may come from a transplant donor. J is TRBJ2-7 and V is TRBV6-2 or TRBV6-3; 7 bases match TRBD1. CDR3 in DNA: TGTGCCAGCAGAGGACAGGCGGACGAGCAGTACTTC. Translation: CASRGQADEQYF.